This is a list of T cell receptor beta chains from one sample in a study of blood T cell repertoires in COVID-19. This table comes from immunoSEQ multiplex PCR, and its TCRdb copy is limited to in-frame clones, with some not included. This table has approximately 260,000 clones, approximately 90% appearing once. The sample was peripheral blood. All receptors derive from a woman aged 35 to 49 with acute or convalescent COVID-19. Each CDR3 is given with its conserved first and last residue. The D gene is left open where the match is weak. Where a row states a size, it is once, few, many or the class of an expanded clone; other rows omit it.

v_gene	abundance	d_gene	j_gene	CDR3aa	CDR3nt
TRBV5-6	NA	TRBD2	TRBJ2-2	CASSPTSRTTGELFF	TGTGCCAGCAGCCCGACTAGCCGAACCACCGGGGAGCTGTTTTTT
TRBV4-1	NA	NA	TRBJ1-2	CASSQEGGGDNYGYTF	TGCGCCAGCAGCCAAGAAGGGGGGGGTGATAACTATGGCTACACCTTC
TRBV21-1	NA	NA	TRBJ2-2	CASTRLMNTGELFF	TGTGCCAGCACTAGACTGATGAACACCGGGGAGCTGTTTTTT
TRBV19	NA	TRBD1	TRBJ1-5	CASSAASGGTAHNQPQHF	TGTGCCAGTAGTGCGGCGAGCGGTGGGACAGCCCACAATCAGCCCCAGCATTTT
TRBV5-1	NA	TRBD2	TRBJ2-3	CASSLARSTSAGADTQYF	TGCGCCAGCAGCTTGGCCCGTTCGACTAGCGCGGGGGCAGATACGCAGTATTTT
TRBV13	NA	TRBD2	TRBJ2-3	CASSLRLAGGSTDTQYF	TGTGCCAGCAGCTTACGACTAGCGGGGGGTAGCACAGATACGCAGTATTTT
TRBV5-6	once	NA	TRBJ1-2	CASSLEGREDYGYTF	TGTGCCAGCAGCTTGGAGGGGAGGGAGGACTATGGCTACACCTTC
TRBV28	NA	NA	TRBJ2-2	CASRPLVQRDTGELFF	TGTGCCAGCAGGCCCCTGGTCCAACGGGACACCGGGGAGCTGTTTTTT
TRBV23-1	NA	NA	TRBJ1-3	CASSFGRGNGGNTIYF	TGCGCCAGCAGTTTTGGGAGAGGGAACGGGGGAAACACCATATATTTT
TRBV30	few	NA	TRBJ1-6	CAWTGDGYSPLHF	TGTGCCTGGACAGGGGACGGGTATTCACCCCTCCACTTT
TRBV5-1	NA	NA	TRBJ2-1	CASSPLSGLTSYNEQFF	TGCGCCAGCAGCCCCCTATCGGGGTTAACCTCCTACAATGAGCAGTTCTTC
TRBV5-6	NA	NA	TRBJ1-6	CASSPWTASPLHF	TGTGCCAGCAGCCCCTGGACAGCCTCACCCCTCCACTTT
TRBV11-1	NA	NA	TRBJ2-3	CASSLGTGRGTDTQYF	TGTGCCAGCAGCTTAGGGACAGGGAGGGGCACAGATACGCAGTATTTT
TRBV11-2	NA	NA	TRBJ2-1	CASSFGGNEQFF	TGTGCCAGCAGCTTCGGCGGCAATGAGCAGTTCTTC
TRBV6-5	NA	NA	TRBJ1-1	CASGVQGRSEAFF	TGTGCCAGCGGGGTTCAGGGGCGAAGTGAAGCTTTCTTT
TRBV29-1	NA	NA	TRBJ1-2	CSVDSRGRYGYTF	TGCAGCGTCGACTCGCGGGGGCGTTATGGCTACACCTTC
TRBV7-2	few	TRBD1	TRBJ1-2	CASSLKVDRAGGYTF	TGTGCCAGCAGCTTAAAGGTCGACAGGGCGGGTGGCTACACCTTC
TRBV30	once	NA	TRBJ1-2	CAWSLLRGVGGYTF	TGTGCCTGGAGTCTCCTTCGGGGGGTCGGCGGCTACACCTTC
TRBV6-1	NA	TRBD1	TRBJ1-2	CASSEGGQGIYGYTF	TGTGCCAGCAGTGAAGGTGGACAGGGGATATATGGCTACACCTTC
TRBV18	NA	NA	TRBJ1-2	CASSPGREGASYGYTF	TGTGCCAGCTCACCAGGGAGAGAGGGCGCGAGCTATGGCTACACCTTC
TRBV9	NA	NA	TRBJ2-1	CASSVRSNNEQFF	TGTGCCAGCAGCGTACGGTCGAACAATGAGCAGTTCTTC
TRBV6-2/TRBV6-3	NA	NA	TRBJ1-2	CASSYSSGSYGYTF	TGTGCCAGCAGTTACTCCTCAGGCTCCTATGGCTACACCTTC
TRBV13	few	TRBD1	TRBJ2-3	CASSSGDRGRTDTQYF	TGTGCCAGCAGCTCTGGGGACAGGGGTCGCACAGATACGCAGTATTTT
TRBV28	once	TRBD1	TRBJ1-5	CAGRQGSQPQHF	TGTGCCGGACGACAGGGGAGTCAGCCCCAGCATTTT
TRBV25-1	NA	NA	TRBJ1-4	CASSEWPVSRELFF	TGTGCCAGCAGTGAATGGCCAGTCTCGAGGGAACTGTTTTTT
TRBV7-2	few	NA	TRBJ2-1	CASSLDKGAYNEQFF	TGTGCCAGCAGCTTAGATAAGGGGGCCTACAATGAGCAGTTCTTC
TRBV11-2	NA	TRBD1	TRBJ1-5	CASSPQGVGQPQHF	TGTGCCAGCAGCCCACAGGGGGTAGGGCAGCCCCAGCATTTT